This T cell receptor beta chain is from a study of identical twins. Regarding the study as a whole: Beta out-of-frame sequences showed weaker excess twin sharing.

All donors were healthy, and all were Caucasian. This clonotype was recorded many times. The antigen remains undetermined. Each CDR3 protein gets one entry after TCRdb re-called the 5' RACE reads with MiXCR. Among approximately 220,000 distinct CDR3 sequences listed, 7.5% were seen once. The CDR3 is made up of 14 amino acids. Germline V lookup: CDR1 MGHRA, CDR2 YSYEKL. V lost 3 bases, J lost 7 bases, and 2 bases stayed unmatched. These records were also assigned to another study, of yellow fever vaccine responses in identical twins.

The material sequenced was CD8+ T cells sorted from blood. This clonotype was obtained from a woman aged 18 to 35 in good health. V is TRBV4-1 and J is TRBJ2-1, with 11 bases identical to TRBD1. The CDR3 reads CASSHGQGANEQFF. Here the CDR3 DNA reads TGCGCCAGCAGCCACGGACAGGGGGCAAATGAGCAGTTCTTC.